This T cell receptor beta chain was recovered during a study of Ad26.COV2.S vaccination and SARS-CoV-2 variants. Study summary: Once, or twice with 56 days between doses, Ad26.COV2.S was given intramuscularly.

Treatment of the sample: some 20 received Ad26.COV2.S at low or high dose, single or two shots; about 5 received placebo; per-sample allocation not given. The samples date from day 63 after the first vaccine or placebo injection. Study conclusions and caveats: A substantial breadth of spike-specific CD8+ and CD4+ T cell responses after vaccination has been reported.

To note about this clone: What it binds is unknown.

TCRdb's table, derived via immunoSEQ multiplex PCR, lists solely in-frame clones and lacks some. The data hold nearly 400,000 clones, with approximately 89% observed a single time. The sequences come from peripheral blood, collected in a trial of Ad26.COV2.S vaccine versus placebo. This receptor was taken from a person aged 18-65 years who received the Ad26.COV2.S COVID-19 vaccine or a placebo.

CDR3 loop: CASWGESGRAPNTGELFF. The CDR3 coding sequence is TGTGCCAGCTGGGGAGAAAGCGGGAGGGCCCCGAACACCGGGGAGCTGTTTTTT. This rearrangement joins TRBV2 to TRBJ2-2; 10 nucleotides match TRBD2. Germline CDR1 is SNHLY and CDR2 is FYNNEI. There are 18 residues in the CDR3. The J segment lost 0 bases and the V segment lost 8 bases, leaving 12 bases of the junction unmatched.